This T cell receptor (beta chain) appears in the sequencing data of a study of control samples from healthy donors and cancer patients. Per germline, CDR1 MGHRA and CDR2 YSYEKL. V was pared by 4 bases and J by 5 bases, with 8 bases of the junction left unmatched. This CDR3 has 15 residues. This table comes from immunoSEQ multiplex PCR, and its TCRdb copy is limited to in-frame clones, with some not included. The sample totals roughly 200,000 clones. The rearrangement joins TRBV4-1 to TRBJ2-1; TRBD2 agrees at 7 bases. The source material was blood. The origin of this receptor is a woman in her thirties in good health. The CDR3 protein is CASSLPTSRDNEQFF. As DNA, the CDR3 is TGCGCCAGCAGCCTCCCGACTAGCCGGGACAATGAGCAGTTCTTC.